These T cell receptor beta chains were read from a single sample in a study of cytomegalovirus exposure and HLA in healthy donors. Using immunoSEQ multiplex PCR, the repertoire was profiled, and TCRdb retains in-frame clones only, with some absent. The sample carries some 150,000 clones, about 80% recorded once. The sequencing input was PBMCs. The receptors come from a woman in her 40s in good health and CMV-seronegative. CDR3s include the opening cysteine and the closing phenylalanine or tryptophan. The order of the fields is V gene, D gene, clone size, CDR3 length, J gene, CDR3 DNA, CDR3 protein. The D gene is left open where the match is weak. The listing skips clone size in some rows; elsewhere it reads once, few, many or a size class.

v_gene: TRBV9
d_gene: -
abundance: few
len: 14
j_gene: TRBJ2-1
CDR3nt: TGTGCCAGCAACATTGTTGGGCATTTGGGTGAGCAGTTCTTC
CDR3aa: CASNIVGHLGEQFF

v_gene: TRBV30
d_gene: TRBD1
abundance: -
len: 18
j_gene: TRBJ1-3
CDR3nt: TGTGCCTGGAGTGAATTCATGGGACAGGGTTTGTCTGGAAACACCATATATTTT
CDR3aa: CAWSEFMGQGLSGNTIYF

v_gene: TRBV29-1
d_gene: -
abundance: -
len: 12
j_gene: TRBJ2-5
CDR3nt: TGCAGCGCCAGAGCAGGGCCAGAGACCCAGTACTTC
CDR3aa: CSARAGPETQYF

v_gene: TRBV5-1
d_gene: TRBD1
abundance: -
len: 16
j_gene: TRBJ1-1
CDR3nt: TGCGCCAGCAGCTTGATGTGGACAGGGCGGAACACTGAAGCTTTCTTT
CDR3aa: CASSLMWTGRNTEAFF

v_gene: TRBV19
d_gene: TRBD2
abundance: once
len: 15
j_gene: TRBJ2-1
CDR3nt: TGTGCCAGTAGTATCGCTAGCGGGAGGGGGAATGAGCAGTTCTTC
CDR3aa: CASSIASGRGNEQFF

v_gene: TRBV6-6
d_gene: -
abundance: -
len: 15
j_gene: TRBJ1-3
CDR3nt: TGTGCCAGCAGTTACTTCTTTAATCGGGAGGACACCATATATTTT
CDR3aa: CASSYFFNREDTIYF

v_gene: TRBV9
d_gene: -
abundance: once
len: 15
j_gene: TRBJ2-1
CDR3nt: TGTGCCAGCAGCGTAATAGCGGATACCTACAATGAGCAGTTCTTC
CDR3aa: CASSVIADTYNEQFF

v_gene: TRBV28
d_gene: TRBD2
abundance: -
len: 15
j_gene: TRBJ2-3
CDR3nt: TGTGCCAGCAGCTTGCTAGCGGGAGTGGTAGATACGCAGTATTTT
CDR3aa: CASSLLAGVVDTQYF

v_gene: TRBV19
d_gene: -
abundance: once
len: 14
j_gene: TRBJ2-3
CDR3nt: TGTGCCAGTAGTATGGAGCGCTACACAGATACGCAGTATTTT
CDR3aa: CASSMERYTDTQYF

v_gene: TRBV7-3
d_gene: TRBD2
abundance: few
len: 13
j_gene: TRBJ2-1
CDR3nt: TGTGCCAGCAGCTCACGACGGGAGGATGAGCAGTTCTTC
CDR3aa: CASSSRREDEQFF

v_gene: TRBV5-6
d_gene: TRBD1
abundance: -
len: 14
j_gene: TRBJ2-7
CDR3nt: TGTGCCAGCAGCAGAAGGGACAGCTCCTACGAGCAGTACTTC
CDR3aa: CASSRRDSSYEQYF

v_gene: TRBV28
d_gene: -
abundance: -
len: 11
j_gene: TRBJ2-7
CDR3nt: TGTGCCAGCAGTTTACAGGGGGAGCAGTACTTC
CDR3aa: CASSLQGEQYF

v_gene: TRBV4-3
d_gene: -
abundance: -
len: 15
j_gene: TRBJ2-3
CDR3nt: TGCGCCAGCAGCCAAGGGGCTAGCGTTACAGATACGCAGTATTTT
CDR3aa: CASSQGASVTDTQYF

v_gene: TRBV2
d_gene: -
abundance: once
len: 13
j_gene: TRBJ2-5
CDR3nt: TGTGCCAGCGATGGGGGGACGCAAGAGACCCAGTACTTC
CDR3aa: CASDGGTQETQYF

v_gene: TRBV27
d_gene: -
abundance: -
len: 14
j_gene: TRBJ1-1
CDR3nt: TGTGCCAGCAGGCCAGGGCAATCGTACACTGAAGCTTTCTTT
CDR3aa: CASRPGQSYTEAFF

v_gene: TRBV7-2
d_gene: -
abundance: -
len: 16
j_gene: TRBJ1-5
CDR3nt: TGTGCCAGCAGCTTAGTTTGGAGGGCAGGCAATCAGCCCCAGCATTTT
CDR3aa: CASSLVWRAGNQPQHF

v_gene: TRBV14
d_gene: TRBD2
abundance: once
len: 19
j_gene: TRBJ2-1
CDR3nt: TGTGCCAGCAGCCAGATGCGAGGACTAGCGGGAGATCGTGGCAATGAGCAGTTCTTC
CDR3aa: CASSQMRGLAGDRGNEQFF

v_gene: TRBV5-1
d_gene: -
abundance: -
len: 14
j_gene: TRBJ2-7
CDR3nt: TGCGCCAGCAGCTTTCTCGGGGTCTCCTACGAGCAGTACTTC
CDR3aa: CASSFLGVSYEQYF

v_gene: TRBV18
d_gene: TRBD1
abundance: -
len: 15
j_gene: TRBJ2-7
CDR3nt: TGTGCCAGCTCACCCGGGACAGGGAATTCCTACGAGCAGTACTTC
CDR3aa: CASSPGTGNSYEQYF

v_gene: TRBV5-4
d_gene: -
abundance: once
len: 13
j_gene: TRBJ2-3
CDR3nt: TGTGCCAGCAGATCACAGTATGCAGATACGCAGTATTTT
CDR3aa: CASRSQYADTQYF

v_gene: TRBV27
d_gene: -
abundance: -
len: 14
j_gene: TRBJ1-4
CDR3nt: TGTGCCAGCAGGCTACTCAATCGCGGTGAAAAACTGTTTTTT
CDR3aa: CASRLLNRGEKLFF

v_gene: TRBV19
d_gene: TRBD2
abundance: few
len: 15
j_gene: TRBJ2-1
CDR3nt: TGTGCCAGTACCTTCATAGCGGGAGCGTACAATGAGCAGTTCTTC
CDR3aa: CASTFIAGAYNEQFF

v_gene: TRBV9
d_gene: -
abundance: -
len: 13
j_gene: TRBJ2-1
CDR3nt: TGTGCCAGCAGCGTGGGTAGCTCCAATGAGCAGTTCTTC
CDR3aa: CASSVGSSNEQFF

v_gene: TRBV5-4
d_gene: TRBD1
abundance: -
len: 13
j_gene: TRBJ2-4
CDR3nt: TGTGCCAGCAGCTTGGAAGGGACAGGGCGGATTGACTTC
CDR3aa: CASSLEGTGRIDF

v_gene: TRBV18
d_gene: TRBD1
abundance: -
len: 15
j_gene: TRBJ2-3
CDR3nt: TGTGCCAGCTCACCACCGGGACAGCGCACAGATACGCAGTATTTT
CDR3aa: CASSPPGQRTDTQYF

v_gene: TRBV28
d_gene: -
abundance: -
len: 14
j_gene: TRBJ1-3
CDR3nt: TGTGCCAGCACCCACAGGCCGTGGGGAAACACCATATATTTT
CDR3aa: CASTHRPWGNTIYF

v_gene: TRBV4-3
d_gene: -
abundance: -
len: 13
j_gene: TRBJ1-2
CDR3nt: TGCGCCAGCAGCCAAGTGCGAGGGTACGGCTACACCTTC
CDR3aa: CASSQVRGYGYTF

v_gene: TRBV29-1
d_gene: TRBD1
abundance: -
len: 12
j_gene: TRBJ2-3
CDR3nt: TGCAGCGTCATGACAGGGGCTGATACGCAGTATTTT
CDR3aa: CSVMTGADTQYF

v_gene: TRBV7-3
d_gene: -
abundance: once
len: 13
j_gene: TRBJ2-7
CDR3nt: TGTGCCAGCAGCCGAAGACAGGGAGGCGAGCAGTACTTC
CDR3aa: CASSRRQGGEQYF

v_gene: TRBV7-9
d_gene: TRBD2
abundance: -
len: 12
j_gene: TRBJ2-5
CDR3nt: TGTGCCAGCAGCTGGGGGGGGGAGACCCAGTACTTC
CDR3aa: CASSWGGETQYF

v_gene: TRBV11-3
d_gene: TRBD1
abundance: once
len: 14
j_gene: TRBJ2-2
CDR3nt: TGTGCCAGCAGCTTAAGGGGGCAGAGCGGGGAGCTGTTTTTT
CDR3aa: CASSLRGQSGELFF

v_gene: TRBV29-1
d_gene: TRBD1
abundance: -
len: 12
j_gene: TRBJ2-7
CDR3nt: TGCAGCGTGACAGGGTCAACCTACGAGCAGTACTTC
CDR3aa: CSVTGSTYEQYF

v_gene: TRBV18
d_gene: TRBD1
abundance: -
len: 18
j_gene: TRBJ1-5
CDR3nt: TGTGCCAGCTCACCACCTCTTGGACAGGGAGATTACAATCAGCCCCAGCATTTT
CDR3aa: CASSPPLGQGDYNQPQHF

v_gene: TRBV7-2
d_gene: TRBD2
abundance: -
len: 15
j_gene: TRBJ2-1
CDR3nt: TGTGCCAGCAGCTTAGGCCTAGCGGGAGAGCTTGAACAGTTCTTC
CDR3aa: CASSLGLAGELEQFF

v_gene: TRBV18
d_gene: -
abundance: few
len: 14
j_gene: TRBJ1-1
CDR3nt: TGTGCCAGCTCACCGAGACAGGTTGTTACTGAAGCTTTCTTT
CDR3aa: CASSPRQVVTEAFF

v_gene: TRBV5-4
d_gene: -
abundance: -
len: 14
j_gene: TRBJ1-4
CDR3nt: TGTGCCAGCAGCTTGGTTCCTAGGGGTGAAAAACTGTTTTTT
CDR3aa: CASSLVPRGEKLFF

v_gene: TRBV6-5
d_gene: TRBD2
abundance: -
len: 14
j_gene: TRBJ2-1
CDR3nt: TGTGCCAGCAGTTATCTCGGCGGGAGGGAGGGGCAGTTCTTC
CDR3aa: CASSYLGGREGQFF

v_gene: TRBV28
d_gene: -
abundance: -
len: 14
j_gene: TRBJ1-2
CDR3nt: TGTGCCAGCAGTTTACACGGACAGAACTATGGCTACACCTTC
CDR3aa: CASSLHGQNYGYTF

v_gene: TRBV21-1
d_gene: -
abundance: once
len: 16
j_gene: TRBJ2-5
CDR3nt: TGTGCCAGCAGCAAAGTGCTAGCGGGAGTACTGGAGACCCAGTACTTC
CDR3aa: CASSKVLAGVLETQYF

v_gene: TRBV7-3
d_gene: TRBD2
abundance: -
len: 15
j_gene: TRBJ2-1
CDR3nt: TGTGCCAGCAGCTTGACTAGCGGGAGATGGGATGAGCAGTTCTTC
CDR3aa: CASSLTSGRWDEQFF

v_gene: TRBV10-3
d_gene: TRBD2
abundance: -
len: 16
j_gene: TRBJ2-1
CDR3nt: TGTGCCATCTCCAGACTTAAGAGGACTAGCGGCGATGAGCAGTTCTTC
CDR3aa: CAISRLKRTSGDEQFF

v_gene: TRBV7-9
d_gene: TRBD1
abundance: few
len: 16
j_gene: TRBJ2-1
CDR3nt: TGTGCCAGCAGCTTACGGACAGGAAGCTCCTACAATGAGCAGTTCTTC
CDR3aa: CASSLRTGSSYNEQFF

v_gene: TRBV11-2
d_gene: TRBD1
abundance: -
len: 15
j_gene: TRBJ1-2
CDR3nt: TGTGCCAGCAGCGTCCGCAAAACAGGGGATAGAGGCTACACCTTC
CDR3aa: CASSVRKTGDRGYTF